The entry that follows covers one T cell receptor (beta chain) sequence. There is no known antigen for this receptor. No much larger clone exists at a distance of one base, and base qualities are not known. The library was generated by PCR. DNA from cultured CD4+ T cells underwent TCR sequencing with the Oncomine TCR Beta short-read assay at the Johns Hopkins FTIC core. The QIAamp micro DNA kit was used to extract genomic DNA from the cultured CD4+ T cells. The Oncomine TCR Beta libraries from cultured CD4+ T cells were pooled using unique dual indexes and then sequenced on an Illumina iSeq 100. The authors' pipeline ran thus. Non-productive sequences were removed, and CDR3s that did not start with C, did not end with F or W, or were shorter than 7 amino acids were discarded. Antigen-specific clonotypes were identified with the MANAFEST web application by comparing peptide-stimulated wells with reference and other culture wells. To be called positive, a clone needed an FDR below 0.05, an odds ratio above 5, and a productive frequency above 0.1% in at least two of three replicate wells. Clonotypes that were significantly expanded in both SARS-CoV-2 spike wells and at least one common cold coronavirus spike condition were defined as cross-reactive. Levenshtein distances (stringdist) and unrooted phylogenetic trees (ape) in R version 3.6.1 were used to assess CDR3 homology. Using fastp at Q25 and MiXCR, TCRdb reprocessed the public reads and kept productive beta chains. All rows with the same CDR3 protein become a single entry with the most common DNA and genes. These V and J calls rely on TCRdb rather than the paper's analysis. The sample table contains roughly 7,300 distinct CDR3 sequences; only one count was recorded for 46% of them. The ten largest clones capture about 33% of the sample.

The treatment or condition label, read with the paper, signifies: approximately 9-day PBMC culture with coronavirus spike peptide pools or control peptides (ViraFEST assay). CD4+ T cells from unexposed donors were collected before the COVID-19 pandemic (2011-2018). The ViraFEST assay, used in the study, expanded antigen-specific T cells with peptide pools and then identified the expanded clonotypes through TCR sequencing. Each well held roughly 2 million PBMCs cultured in IMDM containing approximately 5% human AB serum and around 10 IU/ml IL-2, with about 10 ug/ml peptide pools added. Half of the culture medium was replaced with fresh IL-2-containing medium on days 3 and 7. After around 11 days of culture, CD4+ T cells were isolated by negative selection with the EasySep CD4+ T cell isolation kit. Unexposed donor CD4+ T cells were tested for reactivity to SARS-CoV-2 S and N and four common cold coronavirus spike pools, as cell number allowed. PBMCs were separated from whole blood using Ficoll-Paque Plus gradient centrifugation and then either used fresh or cryopreserved at -140C. In general, triplicate wells were set up for every culture condition. The leukapheresis product used for the unexposed donors was purchased from a commercial source.

The sample originates from a study of vaccination and CD4 T cells after COVID-19 (dated 2022 in TCRdb). General notes on the study: In the convalescent cohort there were six males and four females, among whom were two Hispanic individuals, seven Caucasians, two Asians and one multiracial person. Each participant got two doses of either the Pfizer-BioNTech BNT162b2 vaccine (n=8) or the Moderna mRNA-1273 vaccine (n=2). Post-COVID blood samples were collected from convalescent patients a median of approximately 93 days after diagnosis, with a range of about 30 to 161 days. Post-vaccine blood samples were collected a median of approximately 68 days after the second vaccine dose, ranging from roughly 12 to 241 days. Culture stimuli were overlapping spike peptide pools from SARS-CoV-2 and from the common cold coronaviruses HCoV-NL63, HCoV-OC43 and HCoV-229E. Control cultures received a CEFX viral epitope pool as the positive control, an HIV-1 Nef peptide pool as the negative control, or no peptide. The spike-specific CD4+ TCR repertoire was compared before and after mRNA vaccination in approximately ten COVID-19 convalescent patients and a handful of infection-naive healthy vaccine recipients. Memory CD4+ T cell crossreactivity between SARS-CoV-2 and common cold coronavirus spike proteins was assessed at the TCR clonotype level in an earlier paper using these donors.

What the work shows at the level of the full study, not this receptor alone: In convalescent patients, a median around 86% of post-vaccine SARS-CoV-2-reactive clones were detected only after vaccination, suggesting vaccine-specific priming. Only a relatively small number of convalescent patients were included in the study, and early timepoints following natural infection were not analyzed. The median count of SARS-CoV-2-reactive clonotypes went up from approximately 20 after infection to 35 to 40 after vaccination, although the change was not significant. Nearly all vaccine-specific clones in convalescent patients (304 of 307) were mono-reactive for SARS-CoV-2 spike rather than cross-reactive with common cold coronaviruses.

Including the terminal cysteine and phenylalanine, the CDR3 comprises 12 residues. Just CDR3 DNA is preserved here, 36 bases in frame from base 1. Trimming removed 5 bases from V and 7 bases from J, leaving 9 bases between the germline ends. The sequence was collected from a human donor in good health. The specimen sequenced was CD4+ T cells from blood, cultured in vitro. The rearrangement combines TRBV12-3 or TRBV12-4 with TRBJ1-5; TRBD1 is perhaps the D gene, given 6 matching bases. This receptor carries the CDR3 CASSLGGQPQHF. In nucleotides, the sequence is TGTGCCAGCAGTCTAGGGGGACAGCCCCAGCATTTT.